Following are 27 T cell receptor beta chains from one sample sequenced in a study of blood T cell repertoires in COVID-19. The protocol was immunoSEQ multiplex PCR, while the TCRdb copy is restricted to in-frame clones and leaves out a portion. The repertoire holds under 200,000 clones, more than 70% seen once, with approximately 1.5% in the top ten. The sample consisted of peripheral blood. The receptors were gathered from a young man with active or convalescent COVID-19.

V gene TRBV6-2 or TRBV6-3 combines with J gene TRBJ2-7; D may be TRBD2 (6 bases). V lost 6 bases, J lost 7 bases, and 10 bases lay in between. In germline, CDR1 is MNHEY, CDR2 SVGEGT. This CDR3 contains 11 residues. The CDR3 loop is CASSHGTEQYF. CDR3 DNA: TGTGCCAGCAGCCACGGGACTGAGCAGTACTTC.

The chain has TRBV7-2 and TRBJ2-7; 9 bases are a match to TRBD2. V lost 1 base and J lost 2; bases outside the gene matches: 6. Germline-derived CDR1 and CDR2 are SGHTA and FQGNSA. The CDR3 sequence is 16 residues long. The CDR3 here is CASSLDLAGPTYEQYF. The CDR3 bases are TGTGCCAGCAGCTTAGACCTAGCGGGGCCTACCTACGAGCAGTACTTC.

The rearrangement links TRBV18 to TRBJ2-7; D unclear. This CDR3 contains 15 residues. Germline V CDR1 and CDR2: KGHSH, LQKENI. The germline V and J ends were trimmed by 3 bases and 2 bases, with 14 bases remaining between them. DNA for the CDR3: TGTGCCAGCTCACCCCGACTCGGCGGAACCTACGAGCAGTACTTC. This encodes CASSPRLGGTYEQYF.

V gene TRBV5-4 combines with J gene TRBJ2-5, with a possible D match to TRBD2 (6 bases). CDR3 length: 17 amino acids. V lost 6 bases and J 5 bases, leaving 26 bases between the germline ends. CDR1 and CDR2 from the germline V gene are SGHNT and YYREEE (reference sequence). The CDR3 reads CASNQRRGTGDLETQYF. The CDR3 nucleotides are TGTGCCAGCAATCAACGACGGGGGACCGGAGATCTGGAGACCCAGTACTTC.

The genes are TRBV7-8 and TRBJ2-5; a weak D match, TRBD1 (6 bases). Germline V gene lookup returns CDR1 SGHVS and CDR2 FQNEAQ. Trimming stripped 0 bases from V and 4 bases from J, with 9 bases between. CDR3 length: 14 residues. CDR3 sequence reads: CASSLAQGRETQYF. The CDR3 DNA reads TGTGCCAGCAGCTTAGCTCAGGGGCGAGAGACCCAGTACTTC. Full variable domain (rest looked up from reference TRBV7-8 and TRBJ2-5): GAGVSQSPRYKVAKRGQDVALRCDPISGHVSLFWYQQALGQGPEFLTYFQNEAQLDKSGLPSDRFFAERPEGSVSTLKIQRTQQEDSAVYLCASSLAQGRETQYFGPGTRLLVL.

The CDR3 sequence: CASSPGGTAYGYTF. CDR3 coding DNA: TGTGCCAGCAGTCCGGGGGGGACAGCTTATGGCTACACCTTC. The gene calls are TRBV27 and TRBJ1-2; 7 bases match TRBD1. J lost 5 bases, V lost 5 bases, and 8 bases had no gene match. CDR3 size: 14 residues. Germline lookup yields CDR1 MNHEY and CDR2 SMNVEV (reference sequence).

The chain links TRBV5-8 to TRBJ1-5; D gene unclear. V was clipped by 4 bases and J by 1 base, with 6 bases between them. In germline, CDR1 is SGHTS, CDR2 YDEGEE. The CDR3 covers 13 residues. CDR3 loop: CASSQSSNQPQHF. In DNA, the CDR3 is TGTGCCAGCAGCCAGTCAAGCAATCAGCCCCAGCATTTT.

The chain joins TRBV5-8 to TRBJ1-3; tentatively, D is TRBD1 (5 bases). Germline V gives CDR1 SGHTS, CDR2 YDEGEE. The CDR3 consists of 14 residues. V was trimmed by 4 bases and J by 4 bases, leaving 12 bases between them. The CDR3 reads CASSPRGIGNTIYF. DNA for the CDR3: TGTGCCAGCAGCCCAAGGGGCATAGGAAACACCATATATTTT.

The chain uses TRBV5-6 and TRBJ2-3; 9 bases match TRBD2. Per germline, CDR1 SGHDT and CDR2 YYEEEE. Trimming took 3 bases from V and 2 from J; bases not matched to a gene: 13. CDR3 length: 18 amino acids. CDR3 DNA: TGTGCCAGCAGCTCTCTTAGCGGGAGACGATCCTACACAGATACGCAGTATTTT. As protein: CASSSLSGRRSYTDTQYF.

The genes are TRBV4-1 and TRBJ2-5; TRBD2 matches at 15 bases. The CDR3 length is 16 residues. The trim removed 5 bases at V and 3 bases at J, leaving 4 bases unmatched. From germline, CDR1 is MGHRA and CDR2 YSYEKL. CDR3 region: CASSSRTSGGEETQYF. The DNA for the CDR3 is TGCGCCAGCAGCTCACGGACTAGCGGGGGGGAAGAGACCCAGTACTTC.

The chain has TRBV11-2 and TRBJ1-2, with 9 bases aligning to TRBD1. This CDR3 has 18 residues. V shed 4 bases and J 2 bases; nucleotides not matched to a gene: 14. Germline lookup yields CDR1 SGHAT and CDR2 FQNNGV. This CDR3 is CASSSPRRTGDKNYGYTF. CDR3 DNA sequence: TGTGCCAGCAGCTCACCCAGGAGGACAGGGGATAAGAACTATGGCTACACCTTC.

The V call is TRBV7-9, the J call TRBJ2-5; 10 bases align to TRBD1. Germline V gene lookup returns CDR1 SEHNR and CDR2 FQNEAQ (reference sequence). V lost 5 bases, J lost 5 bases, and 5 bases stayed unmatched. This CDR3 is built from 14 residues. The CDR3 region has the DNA TGTGCCAGCAGCGCTCGGACAGGGGGTGAGACCCAGTACTTC. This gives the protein CASSARTGGETQYF.

CDR3 nucleotides: TGTGCCAGCAGCTCAGGACAGGGGGCTGTCTATGGCTACACCTTC. It is translated as CASSSGQGAVYGYTF. The V and J genes are TRBV5-4 and TRBJ1-2; 11 bases are shared with TRBD1. With 3 bases clipped from V and 4 bases from J, the junction kept 5 bases outside the gene matches. The CDR3 is made up of 15 amino acids. Germline lookup yields CDR1 SGHNT and CDR2 YYREEE (reference sequence).

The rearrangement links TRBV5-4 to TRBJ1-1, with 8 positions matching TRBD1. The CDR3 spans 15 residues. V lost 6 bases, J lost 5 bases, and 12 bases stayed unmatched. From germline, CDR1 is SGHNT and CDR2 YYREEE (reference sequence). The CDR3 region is CASTRGPTGDTEAFF. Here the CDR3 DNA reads TGTGCCAGCACTCGGGGCCCGACAGGGGATACTGAAGCTTTCTTT. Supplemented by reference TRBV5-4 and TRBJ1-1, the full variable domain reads ETGVTQSPTHLIKTRGQQVTLRCSSQSGHNTVSWYQQALGQGPQFIFQYYREEENGRGNFPPRFSGLQFPNYSSELNVNALELDDSALYLCASTRGPTGDTEAFFGQGTRLTVV.

CDR3 region: CASSDDRFFEKLFF. For the CDR3, the DNA is TGTGCCAGCAGCGATGACAGGTTTTTCGAAAAACTGTTTTTT. V is TRBV9 and J is TRBJ1-4, with D perhaps matching TRBD1 (6 bases). V was trimmed by 3 bases and J by 8 bases, leaving 14 bases between them. Germline V gene sequence: CDR1 SGDLS, CDR2 YYNGEE. CDR3 length: 14 residues.

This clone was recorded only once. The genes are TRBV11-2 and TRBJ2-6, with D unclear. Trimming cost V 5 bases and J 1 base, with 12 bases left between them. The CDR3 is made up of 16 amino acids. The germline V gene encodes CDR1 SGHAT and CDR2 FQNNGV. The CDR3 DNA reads TGTGCCAGCAGCCCCCGGTCCGAGTCTGGGGCCAACGTCCTGACTTTC. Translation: CASSPRSESGANVLTF.

DNA for the CDR3: TGTGCCAGCAGCTTATCCCTCGGCTACGAGCAGTACTTC. This translates into CASSLSLGYEQYF. The chain joins TRBV7-9 to TRBJ2-7; unclear D gene. CDR1 and CDR2 from the germline V gene are SEHNR and FQNEAQ (reference sequence). The CDR3 contains 13 residues. V was cut by 2 bases and J by 3 bases, with 8 bases left in between.

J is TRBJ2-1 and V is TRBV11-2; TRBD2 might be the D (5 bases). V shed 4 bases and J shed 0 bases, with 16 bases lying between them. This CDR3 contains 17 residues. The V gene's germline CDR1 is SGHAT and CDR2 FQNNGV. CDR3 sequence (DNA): TGTGCCAGCAGCTCCGGGGTCGTGCAGACCTCCTACAATGAGCAGTTCTTC. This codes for CASSSGVVQTSYNEQFF.

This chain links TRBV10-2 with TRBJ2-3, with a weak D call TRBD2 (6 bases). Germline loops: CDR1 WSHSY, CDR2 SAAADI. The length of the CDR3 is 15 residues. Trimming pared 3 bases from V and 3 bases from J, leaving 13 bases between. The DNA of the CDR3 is TGCGCCAGCAGTGACGCAGGGAGGAGTACAGATACGCAGTATTTT. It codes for CASSDAGRSTDTQYF.

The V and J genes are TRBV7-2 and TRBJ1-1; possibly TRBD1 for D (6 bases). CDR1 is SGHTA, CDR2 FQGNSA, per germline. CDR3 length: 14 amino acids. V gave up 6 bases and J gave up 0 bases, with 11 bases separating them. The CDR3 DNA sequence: TGTGCCAGCAGACTAGGACAGTTGAACACTGAAGCTTTCTTT. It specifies CASRLGQLNTEAFF.

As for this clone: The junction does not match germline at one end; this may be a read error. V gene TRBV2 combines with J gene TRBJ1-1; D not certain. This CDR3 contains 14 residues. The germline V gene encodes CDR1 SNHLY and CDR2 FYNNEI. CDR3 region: CASREARTGAEAFF. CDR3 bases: TGTGCCAGCAGGGAAGCCAGGACTGGCGCTGAAGCTTTCTTT. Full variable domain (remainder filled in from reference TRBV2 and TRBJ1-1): EPEVTQTPSHQVTQMGQEVILRCVPISNHLYFYWYRQILGQKVEFLVSFYNNEISEKSEIFDDQFSVERPDGSNFTLKIRSTKLEDSAMYFCASREARTGAEAFFGQGTRLTVV.

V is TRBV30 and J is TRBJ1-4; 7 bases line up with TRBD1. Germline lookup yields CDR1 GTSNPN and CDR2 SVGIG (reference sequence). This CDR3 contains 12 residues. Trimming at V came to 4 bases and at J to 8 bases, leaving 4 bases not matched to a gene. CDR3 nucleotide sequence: TGTGCCTGGACCACAGGGGAGGAAAAACTGTTTTTT. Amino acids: CAWTTGEEKLFF.

The CDR3 is CASSSQGASGNTIYF. In nucleotides, the CDR3 is TGTGCCAGTAGTAGCCAGGGGGCCTCTGGAAACACCATATATTTT. This chain links TRBV19 with TRBJ1-3, with TRBD1 matching over 8 bases. The CDR3 length is 15 residues. V lost 4 bases to trimming and J lost 0 bases; unmatched junction nucleotides: 2. The germline V gene has CDR1 LNHDA and CDR2 SQIVND (reference sequence).

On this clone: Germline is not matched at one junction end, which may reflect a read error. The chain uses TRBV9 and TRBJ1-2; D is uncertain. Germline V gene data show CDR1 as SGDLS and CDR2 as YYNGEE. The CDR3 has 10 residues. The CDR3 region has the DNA TGTGCCAGCAGCGGAGGCGACCTTACTTTC. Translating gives CASSGGDLTF.

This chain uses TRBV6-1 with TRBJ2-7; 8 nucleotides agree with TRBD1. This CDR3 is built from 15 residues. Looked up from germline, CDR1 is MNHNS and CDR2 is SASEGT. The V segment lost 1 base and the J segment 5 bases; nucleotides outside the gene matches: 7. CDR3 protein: CASSEGQGAFNEQYF. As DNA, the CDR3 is TGTGCCAGCAGTGAAGGGCAGGGGGCGTTCAACGAGCAGTACTTC.

The CDR3 DNA reads as TGTGCCAGCAGCCGAGCGGGGGTGCAGTTCTTC. Translation gives CASSRAGVQFF. V and J are TRBV6-2 or TRBV6-3 and TRBJ2-1; 8 positions match TRBD2. Per germline, CDR1 MNHEY and CDR2 SVGEGT. Unmatched junction bases numbered 4, after V lost 6 bases and J lost 12 bases. The CDR3 spans 11 residues.

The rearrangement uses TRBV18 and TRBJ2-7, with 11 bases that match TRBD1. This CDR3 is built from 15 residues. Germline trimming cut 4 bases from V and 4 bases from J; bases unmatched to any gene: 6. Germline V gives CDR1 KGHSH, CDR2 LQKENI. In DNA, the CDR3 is TGTGCCAGCTCACGAGGACAGGGGGCGCGGTACGAGCAGTACTTC. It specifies CASSRGQGARYEQYF.